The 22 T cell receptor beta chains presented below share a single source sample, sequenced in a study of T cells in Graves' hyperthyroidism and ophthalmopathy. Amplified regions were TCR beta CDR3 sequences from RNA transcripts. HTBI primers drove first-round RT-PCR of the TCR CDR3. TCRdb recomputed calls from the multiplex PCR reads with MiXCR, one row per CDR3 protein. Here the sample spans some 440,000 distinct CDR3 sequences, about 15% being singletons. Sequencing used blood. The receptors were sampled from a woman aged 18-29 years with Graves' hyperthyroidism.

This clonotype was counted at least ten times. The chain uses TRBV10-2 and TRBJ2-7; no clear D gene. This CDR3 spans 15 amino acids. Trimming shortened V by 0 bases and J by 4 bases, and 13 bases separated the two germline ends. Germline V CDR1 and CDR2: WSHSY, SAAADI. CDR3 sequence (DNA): TGCGCCAGCAGTGAGTCCCGAGCGCCTGGGTACGAGCAGTACTTC. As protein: CASSESRAPGYEQYF.

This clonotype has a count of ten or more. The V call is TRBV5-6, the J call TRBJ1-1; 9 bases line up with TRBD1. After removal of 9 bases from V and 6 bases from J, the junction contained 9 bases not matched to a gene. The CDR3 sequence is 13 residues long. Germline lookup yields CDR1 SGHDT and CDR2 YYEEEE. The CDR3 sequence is CATYRGRGSEAFF. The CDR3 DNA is TGTGCCACCTACAGGGGGCGGGGGTCTGAAGCTTTCTTT.

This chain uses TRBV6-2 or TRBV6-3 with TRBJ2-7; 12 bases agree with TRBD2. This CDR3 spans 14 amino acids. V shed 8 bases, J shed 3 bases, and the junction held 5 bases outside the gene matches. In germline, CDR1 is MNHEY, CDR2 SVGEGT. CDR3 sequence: CASGWTSGIYEQYF. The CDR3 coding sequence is TGTGCCAGCGGATGGACTAGCGGGATCTACGAGCAGTACTTC.

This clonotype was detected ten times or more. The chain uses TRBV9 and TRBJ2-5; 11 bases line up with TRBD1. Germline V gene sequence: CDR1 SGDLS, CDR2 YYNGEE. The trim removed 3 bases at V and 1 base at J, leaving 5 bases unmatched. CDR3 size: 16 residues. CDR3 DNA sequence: TGTGCCAGCAGCGCCCTGGACAGGGGGCGCCAAGAGACCCAGTACTTC. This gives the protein CASSALDRGRQETQYF.

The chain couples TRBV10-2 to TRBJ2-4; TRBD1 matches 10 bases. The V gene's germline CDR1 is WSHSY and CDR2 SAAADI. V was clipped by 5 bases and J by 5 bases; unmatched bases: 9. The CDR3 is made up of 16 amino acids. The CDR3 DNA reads TGCGCCAGCAGTTTCAACCGGGACAGGGGCGAAAACATTCAGTACTTC. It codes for CASSFNRDRGENIQYF.

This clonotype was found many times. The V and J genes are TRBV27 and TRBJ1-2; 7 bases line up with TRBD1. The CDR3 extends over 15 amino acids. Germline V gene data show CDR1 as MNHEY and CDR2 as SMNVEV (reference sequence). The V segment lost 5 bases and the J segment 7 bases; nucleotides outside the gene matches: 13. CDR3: CASSPQWRGPGGYTF. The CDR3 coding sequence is TGTGCCAGCAGTCCACAGTGGAGGGGGCCGGGTGGCTACACCTTC.

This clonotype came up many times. CDR3 DNA sequence: TGTGCCAGCAGCTTAGAGCGGGGAAGGGAGCAGTTCTTC. Translating it yields CASSLERGREQFF. This sequence joins TRBV7-9 and TRBJ2-1, with TRBD2 matching over 7 bases. Trimming at V came to 1 base and at J to 10 bases, leaving 4 bases not matched to a gene. Germline V CDR1 and CDR2: SEHNR, FQNEAQ (reference sequence). The CDR3 has 13 residues.

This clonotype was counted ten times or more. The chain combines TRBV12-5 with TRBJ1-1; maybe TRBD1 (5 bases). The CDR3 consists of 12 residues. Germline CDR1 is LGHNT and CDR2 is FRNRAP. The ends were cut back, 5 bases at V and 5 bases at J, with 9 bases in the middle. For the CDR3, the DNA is TGTGCTAGTGGTCCCGGGGGGACTGAAGCTTTCTTT. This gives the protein CASGPGGTEAFF.

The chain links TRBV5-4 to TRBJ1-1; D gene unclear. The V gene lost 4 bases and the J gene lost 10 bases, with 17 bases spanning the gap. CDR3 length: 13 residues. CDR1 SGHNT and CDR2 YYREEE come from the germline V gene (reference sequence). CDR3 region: CASSGRTGCGAFF. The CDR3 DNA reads TGTGCCAGCAGCGGAAGAACTGGGTGTGGAGCTTTCTTT.

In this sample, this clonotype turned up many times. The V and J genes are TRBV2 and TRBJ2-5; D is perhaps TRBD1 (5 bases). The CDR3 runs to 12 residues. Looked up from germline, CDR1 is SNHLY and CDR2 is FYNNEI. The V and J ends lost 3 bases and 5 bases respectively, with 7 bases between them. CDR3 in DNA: TGTGCCAGCAGTGATTACAGGGAGACCCAGTACTTC. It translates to CASSDYRETQYF.

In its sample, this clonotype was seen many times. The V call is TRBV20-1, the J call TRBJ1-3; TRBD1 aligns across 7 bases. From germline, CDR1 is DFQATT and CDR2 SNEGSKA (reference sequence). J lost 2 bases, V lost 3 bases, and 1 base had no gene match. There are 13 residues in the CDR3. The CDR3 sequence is CSASQGAGNTIYF. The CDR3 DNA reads TGCAGTGCTAGCCAGGGGGCTGGAAACACCATATATTTT.

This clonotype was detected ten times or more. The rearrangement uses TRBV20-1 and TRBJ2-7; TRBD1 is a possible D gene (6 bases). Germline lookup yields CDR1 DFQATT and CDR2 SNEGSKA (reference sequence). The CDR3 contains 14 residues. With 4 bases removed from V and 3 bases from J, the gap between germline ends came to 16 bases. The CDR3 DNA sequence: TGCAGTGCTACTAGAACCGGACAGCTCTACGAGCAGTACTTC. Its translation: CSATRTGQLYEQYF.

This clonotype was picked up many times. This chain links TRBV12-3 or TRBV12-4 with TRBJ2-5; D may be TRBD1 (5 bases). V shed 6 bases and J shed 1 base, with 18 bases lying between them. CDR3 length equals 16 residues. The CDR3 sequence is CASSVSRVRVQETQYF. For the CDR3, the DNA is TGTGCCAGCAGCGTCTCCAGGGTCAGGGTCCAAGAGACCCAGTACTTC.

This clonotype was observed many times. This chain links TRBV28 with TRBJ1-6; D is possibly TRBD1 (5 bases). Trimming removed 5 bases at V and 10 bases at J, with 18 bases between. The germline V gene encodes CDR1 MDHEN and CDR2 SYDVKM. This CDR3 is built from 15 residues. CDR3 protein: CASSAVPTVRSPLHF. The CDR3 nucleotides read TGTGCCAGCAGTGCGGTTCCGACAGTACGCTCACCCCTCCACTTT.

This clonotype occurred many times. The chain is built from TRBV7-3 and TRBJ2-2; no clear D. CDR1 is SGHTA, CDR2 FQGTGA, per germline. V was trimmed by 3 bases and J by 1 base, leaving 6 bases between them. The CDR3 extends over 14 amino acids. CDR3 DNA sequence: TGTGCCAGCAGCTTCCTGGGGAACACCGGGGAGCTGTTTTTT. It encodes CASSFLGNTGELFF.

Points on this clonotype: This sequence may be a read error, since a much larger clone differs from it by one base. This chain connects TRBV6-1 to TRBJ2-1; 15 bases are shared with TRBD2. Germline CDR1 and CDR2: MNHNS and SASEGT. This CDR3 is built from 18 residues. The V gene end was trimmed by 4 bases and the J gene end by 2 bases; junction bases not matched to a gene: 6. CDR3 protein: CASSGGLAGGPPYNEQFF. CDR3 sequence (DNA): TGTGCCAGCAGTGGGGGACTAGCGGGGGGCCCCCCCTACAATGAGCAGTTCTTC.

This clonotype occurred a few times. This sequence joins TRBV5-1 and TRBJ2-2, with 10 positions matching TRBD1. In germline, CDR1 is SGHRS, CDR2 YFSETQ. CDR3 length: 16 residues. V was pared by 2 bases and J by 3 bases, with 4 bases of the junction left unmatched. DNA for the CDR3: TGCGCCAGCAGCTTTACCGGGACAGGGGACACCGGGGAGCTGTTTTTT. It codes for CASSFTGTGDTGELFF.

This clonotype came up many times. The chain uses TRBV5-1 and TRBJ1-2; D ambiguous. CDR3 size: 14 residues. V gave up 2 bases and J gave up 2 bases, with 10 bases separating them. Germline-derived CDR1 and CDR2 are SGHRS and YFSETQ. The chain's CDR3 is CASSFPAVNYGYTF. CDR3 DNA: TGCGCCAGCAGCTTCCCGGCAGTCAACTATGGCTACACCTTC.

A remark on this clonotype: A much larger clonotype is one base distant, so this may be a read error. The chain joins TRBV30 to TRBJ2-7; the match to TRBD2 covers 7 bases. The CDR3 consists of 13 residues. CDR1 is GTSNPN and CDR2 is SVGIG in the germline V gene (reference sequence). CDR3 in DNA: TGTGCCTGGAGTAGAAGTAGCGGGTACGAGCAGTGCTTC. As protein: CAWSRSSGYEQCF.

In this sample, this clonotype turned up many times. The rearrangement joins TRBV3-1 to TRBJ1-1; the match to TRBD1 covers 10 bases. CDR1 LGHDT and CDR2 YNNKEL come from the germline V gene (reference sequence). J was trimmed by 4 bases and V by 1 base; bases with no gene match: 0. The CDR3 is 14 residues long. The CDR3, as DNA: TGTGCCAGCAGCCAAGGGACAGGGGGCACTGAAGCTTTCTTT. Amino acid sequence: CASSQGTGGTEAFF.

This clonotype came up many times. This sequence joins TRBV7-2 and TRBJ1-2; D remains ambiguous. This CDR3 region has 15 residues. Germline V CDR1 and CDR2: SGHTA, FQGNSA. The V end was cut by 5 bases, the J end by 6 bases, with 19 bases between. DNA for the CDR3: TGTGCCAGCAGCCCCTCTCGTTCCGGAAATCATGGCTACACCTTC. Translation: CASSPSRSGNHGYTF. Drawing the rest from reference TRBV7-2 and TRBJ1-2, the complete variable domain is GAGVSQSPSNKVTEKGKDVELRCDPISGHTALYWYRQSLGQGLEFLIYFQGNSAPDKSGLPSDRFSAERTGGSVSTLTIQRTQQEDSAVYLCASSPSRSGNHGYTFGSGTRLTVV.

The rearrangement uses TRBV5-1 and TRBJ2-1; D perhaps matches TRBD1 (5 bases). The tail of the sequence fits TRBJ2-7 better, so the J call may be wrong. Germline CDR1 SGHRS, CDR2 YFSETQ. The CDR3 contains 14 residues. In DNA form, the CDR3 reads TGCGCCAGCAGCTTGGGACAGTCCTACAATGAGCAGTACTTC. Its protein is CASSLGQSYNEQYF.